Shown below are 4 T cell receptor beta chains from a single sample sequenced in a study of graft-versus-host responses after intestinal transplantation. Co-plating was performed using around 200,000 CFSE-labeled responder cells and around 200,000 irradiated, violet-dye-labeled stimulator cells. Generated by immunoSEQ multiplex PCR, the TCRdb table keeps only in-frame clones and is missing some. The sample includes roughly 6,900 clones, 24% of them seen just once. This sample comprised alloreactive CD8+ T cells from a mixed lymphocyte reaction culture, obtained before transplantation. The subset denotes: CFSE-low proliferating T cells sorted from approximately six-day pre-transplant mixed lymphocyte reaction (GvH or HvG direction). The receptors derive from a human patient who was an organ donor for intestinal transplantation.

This chain joins TRBV4-3 and TRBJ2-1; D gene uncertain. The CDR3 length is 13 residues. Germline V CDR1 and CDR2: LGHNA, YSLEER. V dropped 2 bases and J dropped 6 bases, with 8 bases sitting between them. Here the CDR3 DNA reads TGCGCCAGCAGCCAATCGCCTATCAATGAGCAGTTCTTC. This sequence encodes CASSQSPINEQFF.

The chain links TRBV11-1 to TRBJ2-5; a weak D match, TRBD2 (6 bases). CDR1 SGHAT and CDR2 FQDESV come from the germline V gene (reference sequence). CDR3 size: 15 residues. V lost 3 bases to trimming and J lost 1 base, with 12 bases between them. DNA of the CDR3: TGTGCCAGCAGCTTGAAGACTAGTCCCCAAGAGACCCAGTACTTC. Translated, it gives CASSLKTSPQETQYF.

This rearrangement joins TRBV6-6 to TRBJ1-5, with a tentative D call TRBD1 (6 bases). Germline loops: CDR1 MNHNY, CDR2 SVGAGI (reference sequence). V shed 4 bases and J shed 6 bases, with 10 bases lying between them. The CDR3 is 13 amino acids. The DNA for the CDR3 is TGTGCCAGCAGTTGGGGGGCGCGTCAGCCCCAGCATTTT. Protein sequence: CASSWGARQPQHF.

The chain employs TRBV6-8 and TRBJ1-2; D ambiguous. Trimming stripped 2 bases from V and 5 bases from J, with 9 bases between. Germline V gene sequence: CDR1 MNHGY, CDR2 SAAAGT. This CDR3 is built from 13 residues. CDR3 in amino acids: CASSYEGFYGYTF. CDR3 DNA sequence: TGTGCCAGCAGTTACGAAGGGTTTTATGGCTACACCTTC.